This T cell receptor (beta chain) was profiled in a study of response to subunit inactivated influenza vaccine. TCRdb fed the RT-PCR reads into MiXCR, producing one record per CDR3 protein. Of some 500,000 distinct CDR3 sequences in the sample, over 25% were seen once. Study outcomes and limitations: Few additional T cells are recruited per seasonal influenza vaccination, authors suggested.

The CDR3 has 14 amino acids. Germline V gene data show CDR1 as MNHEY and CDR2 as SMNVEV (reference sequence). Trimming at V came to 6 bases and at J to 6 bases, leaving 5 bases not matched to a gene. To note about this clonotype: Its antigen is still unknown.

The input for sequencing was CD4+ T cells sorted from PBMCs, taken more than 4 days after vaccination. The chain combines TRBV27 with TRBJ2-1, with 10 bases matching TRBD2. The sequence derives from a man aged 45-65 years who received an inactivated influenza vaccine. The CDR3 is CASRDLAGANEQFF. As DNA, the CDR3 is TGTGCCAGCAGGGATCTAGCGGGGGCCAATGAGCAGTTCTTC.